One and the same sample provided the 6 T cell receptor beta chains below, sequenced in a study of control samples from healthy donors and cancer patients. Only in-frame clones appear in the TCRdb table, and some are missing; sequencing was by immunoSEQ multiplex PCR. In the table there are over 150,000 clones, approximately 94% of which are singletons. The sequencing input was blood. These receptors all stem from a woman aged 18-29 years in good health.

In DNA, the CDR3 is TGTGCCAGCAGTTACGGGACACGAGTTTACAATGAGCAGTTCTTC. It encodes CASSYGTRVYNEQFF. The chain links TRBV6-5 to TRBJ2-1; weak D call: TRBD1 (6 bases). The V gene's germline CDR1 is MNHEY and CDR2 SVGAGI. The germline V and J ends were trimmed by 2 bases and 4 bases, with 12 bases remaining between them. The CDR3 consists of 15 residues.

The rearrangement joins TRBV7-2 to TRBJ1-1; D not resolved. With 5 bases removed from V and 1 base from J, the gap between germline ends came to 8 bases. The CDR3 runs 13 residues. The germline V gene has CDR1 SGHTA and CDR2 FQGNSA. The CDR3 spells CASSIGPNTEAFF. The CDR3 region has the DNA TGTGCCAGCAGCATAGGACCGAACACTGAAGCTTTCTTT.

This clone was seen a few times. The CDR3 DNA reads TGTGCCAGCAGCAGAAACAGGGAAGGGGATGAAAAACTGTTTTTT. It encodes CASSRNREGDEKLFF. The chain is built from TRBV7-9 and TRBJ1-4, with D possibly TRBD1 on 6 matching bases. The CDR3 loop spans 15 amino acids. Per germline, CDR1 SEHNR and CDR2 FQNEAQ (reference sequence). Trimming cost V 5 bases and J 6 bases, with 16 bases left between them.

In nucleotides, the CDR3 is TGTGCCAGCAGCCCAATAAAATCCCGCTTAGGCTCCTACGAGCAGTACTTC. This sequence encodes CASSPIKSRLGSYEQYF. The chain recombines TRBV5-4 with TRBJ2-7, with no clear D. Deletions cut 4 bases from V and 0 bases from J, with 20 bases between. Germline V gives CDR1 SGHNT, CDR2 YYREEE (reference sequence). The CDR3 consists of 17 residues. The full variable domain, in which reference TRBV5-4 and TRBJ2-7 provide the parts outside the CDR3, is ETGVTQSPTHLIKTRGQQVTLRCSSQSGHNTVSWYQQALGQGPQFIFQYYREEENGRGNFPPRFSGLQFPNYSSELNVNALELDDSALYLCASSPIKSRLGSYEQYFGPGTRLTVT.

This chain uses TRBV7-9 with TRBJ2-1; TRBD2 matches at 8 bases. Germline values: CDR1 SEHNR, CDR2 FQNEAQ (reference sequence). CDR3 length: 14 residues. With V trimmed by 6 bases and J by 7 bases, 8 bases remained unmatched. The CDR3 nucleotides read TGTGCCAGCAGAAGCGGGAGAGGGGCGAATGAGCAGTTCTTC. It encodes CASRSGRGANEQFF. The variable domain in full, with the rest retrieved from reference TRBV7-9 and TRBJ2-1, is DTGVSQNPRHKITKRGQNVTFRCDPISEHNRLYWYRQTLGQGPEFLTYFQNEAQLEKSRLLSDRFSAERPKGSFSTLEIQRTEQGDSAMYLCASRSGRGANEQFFGPGTRLTVL.

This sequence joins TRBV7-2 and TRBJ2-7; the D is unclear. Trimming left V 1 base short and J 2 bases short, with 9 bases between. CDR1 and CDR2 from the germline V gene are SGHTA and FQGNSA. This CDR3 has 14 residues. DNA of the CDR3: TGTGCCAGCAGCTTAGGTTCAGGAACCTACGAGCAGTACTTC. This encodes CASSLGSGTYEQYF. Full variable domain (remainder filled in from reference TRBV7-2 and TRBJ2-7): GAGVSQSPSNKVTEKGKDVELRCDPISGHTALYWYRQSLGQGLEFLIYFQGNSAPDKSGLPSDRFSAERTGGSVSTLTIQRTQQEDSAVYLCASSLGSGTYEQYFGPGTRLTVT.